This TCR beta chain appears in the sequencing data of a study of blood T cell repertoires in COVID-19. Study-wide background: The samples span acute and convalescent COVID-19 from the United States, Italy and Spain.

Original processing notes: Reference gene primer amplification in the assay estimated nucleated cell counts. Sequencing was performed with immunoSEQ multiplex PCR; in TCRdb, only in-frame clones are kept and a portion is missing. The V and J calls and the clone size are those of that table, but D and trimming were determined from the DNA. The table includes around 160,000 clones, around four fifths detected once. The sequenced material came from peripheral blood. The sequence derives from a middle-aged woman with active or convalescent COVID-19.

CDR3 nucleotide sequence: TGTGCCAGCAGTTATCGCCAGGCCGGAAACACCATATATTTT. This translates into CASSYRQAGNTIYF. The rearrangement links TRBV6-5 to TRBJ1-3; D call uncertain. The germline gives CDR1 MNHEY, CDR2 SVGAGI. V was clipped by 3 bases and J by 4 bases, with 10 bases between them. The CDR3 consists of 14 residues.